This T cell receptor (beta chain) was retrieved from a study of blood T cell repertoires in COVID-19. Study-wide context: Samples taken during acute and convalescent COVID-19 were collected in the United States, Italy and Spain. From T cells, B-cell-depleted T cells, or PBMCs came the material, which was cDNA or gDNA.

The CDR3 is 16 amino acids. Germline V gene lookup returns CDR1 MDHEN and CDR2 SYDVKM. V dropped 7 bases and J dropped 7 bases, with 22 bases sitting between them. Sequenced by immunoSEQ multiplex PCR; TCRdb stores in-frame clones only, minus some. The sample has over 150,000 clones, approximately 84% seen once. This study enrolled people aged roughly 18 to 90 from about two dozen US geographic areas. What the recovered Cohort 3 donors had was two negative PCRs, clearance, or symptom resolution. The rearrangement joins TRBV28 to TRBJ1-4; perhaps TRBD1 as D (6 bases). The TCR comes from a man aged 40-55 years who had recovered from COVID-19. The sample was PBMCs or T cells enriched from blood (not recorded which). CDR3 in DNA: TGTGCCAGCACCCCCCCAAGGGGGACGGGCCTTGAAAAACTGTTTTTT. The encoded protein is CASTPPRGTGLEKLFF.